The rows below give T cell receptor beta chains drawn from one sample of a study of OX40 agonist ivuxolimab in advanced cancers. Produced via immunoSEQ multiplex PCR; TCRdb's table is partial and in-frame only. The table includes about 27,000 clones, 86% detected once. The specimen comprised CD4+ or CD8+ T cells sorted from blood, sampled in a trial of the OX40 agonist ivuxolimab. These TCRs come from an adult with an advanced solid tumor such as melanoma, head and neck, liver or kidney cancer. CDR3s include the opening cysteine and the closing phenylalanine or tryptophan. The D gene is left open where the match is weak. Rows may omit the clone size; those that give it use once, few, many or a size class.

v_gene	abundance	d_gene	j_gene	CDR3nt	CDR3aa
TRBV9	NA	NA	TRBJ1-2	TGTGCCAGCAGCGTAATTCTCAGGGGCGGCTACACCTTC	CASSVILRGGYTF
TRBV27	NA	NA	TRBJ2-7	TGTGCCAGCAGTTGGGGAGGCAAGGACTACGAGCAGTACTTC	CASSWGGKDYEQYF
TRBV6-1	NA	NA	TRBJ2-3	TGTGCCAGCAGTGAAGACAGCTATCGCACAGATACGCAGTATTTT	CASSEDSYRTDTQYF
TRBV11-2	NA	TRBD2	TRBJ2-3	TGTGCCAGCAGATTGCTAGCGGGAGGGCCGTGGGATACGCAGTATTTT	CASRLLAGGPWDTQYF
TRBV9	NA	TRBD2	TRBJ2-7	TGTGCCAGCAGCGTAGAGGGACTAGCGGGACCCTACGAGCAGTACTTC	CASSVEGLAGPYEQYF
TRBV29-1	once	TRBD1	TRBJ1-5	TGCAGCGTGTTACAGGGGGAATTTCAGCCCCAGCATTTT	CSVLQGEFQPQHF
TRBV11-2	NA	TRBD2	TRBJ2-7	TGTGCCAGCAGTGGGGTTTCCGGGACTAACCTCTACGAGCAGTACTTC	CASSGVSGTNLYEQYF
TRBV6-5	NA	TRBD2	TRBJ2-3	TGTGCCAGCAGTTACGCGGGAGGGGGTACAGATACGCAGTATTTT	CASSYAGGGTDTQYF
TRBV15	once	NA	TRBJ1-4	TGTGCCACCAGCGACCAATCCGGGGGCGCGGAAAAACTGTTTTTT	CATSDQSGGAEKLFF
TRBV11-3	NA	TRBD2	TRBJ2-3	TGTGCCAGCAGCTCCCCTCAGCGGGGGGGCACAGATACGCAGTATTTT	CASSSPQRGGTDTQYF
TRBV6-5	NA	NA	TRBJ1-2	TGTGTCAGCAGTCCGACAGCAGGCTACTATGGCTACACCTTC	CVSSPTAGYYGYTF
TRBV7-9	NA	TRBD1	TRBJ1-2	TGTGCCAGCAGCTTGGGACAGAACTATGGCTACACCTTC	CASSLGQNYGYTF
TRBV7-9	once	NA	TRBJ2-1	TGTGCCAGCAGCGACCCGGGATACAATGAGCAGTTCTTC	CASSDPGYNEQFF
TRBV7-6	NA	NA	TRBJ2-7	TGTGCCAGCAGCTTAGCCCACCAACAGGGCGGCGAGCAGTACTTC	CASSLAHQQGGEQYF
TRBV9	NA	TRBD2	TRBJ2-3	TGTGCCAGCAGCGGTCCATCTTTAGCAGAGCCCGAGAGCGGGAGCACTAGCACAGATACGCAGTATTTT	CASSGPSLAEPESGSTSTDTQYF
TRBV7-9	NA	TRBD1	TRBJ1-2	TGTGCCAGCAGCCCGGACGGCCAGGGGGCCTATGGCTACACCTTC	CASSPDGQGAYGYTF
TRBV28	NA	NA	TRBJ2-3	TGTGCCAGCAGGGGGGTCAGCACAGATACGCAGTATTTT	CASRGVSTDTQYF
TRBV6-6	NA	TRBD1	TRBJ2-7	TGTGCCAGCATTCTGGACAGGGGAACCTACGAGCAGTACTTC	CASILDRGTYEQYF
TRBV7-9	NA	NA	TRBJ1-2	TGTGCCGGGGTGGGAGCAGACTATGGCTACACCTTC	CAGVGADYGYTF
TRBV7-9	NA	TRBD1	TRBJ2-7	TGTGCCAGCAGCTCCCCCAGGGGGAAATACGAGCAGTACTTC	CASSSPRGKYEQYF
TRBV5-5	NA	NA	TRBJ2-7	TGTGCCAGCAGCTTGGCCAGGGCGCACTACGAGCAGTACTTC	CASSLARAHYEQYF
TRBV28	NA	TRBD1	TRBJ1-3	TGTGCCAGCAGTTTCGATCGGGAACCCAGGGGGTTTGCCTCTGGAAACACCATATATTTT	CASSFDREPRGFASGNTIYF
TRBV13	NA	NA	TRBJ2-7	TGTGCCAGCAGCCCCCCGCAGGGGCCCATCTACGAGCAGTACTTC	CASSPPQGPIYEQYF
TRBV27	NA	TRBD1	TRBJ1-1	TGTGCCAGCAGTTTACGGACAGGACCTGAAGCTTTCTTT	CASSLRTGPEAFF
TRBV7-9	once	NA	TRBJ2-7	TGTGCCAGCAGCTCCAGGGTTTTCGAGCAGTACTTC	CASSSRVFEQYF
TRBV6-1	NA	TRBD1	TRBJ2-1	TGTGCCAGCAGTGAATTTGGGACAGGGGCAAGGTCCTACAATGAGCAGTTCTTC	CASSEFGTGARSYNEQFF
TRBV7-8	NA	NA	TRBJ1-5	TGTGCCAGCAGCCCAGACGGATATAGCAATCAGCCCCAGCATTTT	CASSPDGYSNQPQHF
TRBV7-6	NA	NA	TRBJ2-7	TGTGCCAGCAGCTCCAACCCCTACGAGCAGTACTTC	CASSSNPYEQYF